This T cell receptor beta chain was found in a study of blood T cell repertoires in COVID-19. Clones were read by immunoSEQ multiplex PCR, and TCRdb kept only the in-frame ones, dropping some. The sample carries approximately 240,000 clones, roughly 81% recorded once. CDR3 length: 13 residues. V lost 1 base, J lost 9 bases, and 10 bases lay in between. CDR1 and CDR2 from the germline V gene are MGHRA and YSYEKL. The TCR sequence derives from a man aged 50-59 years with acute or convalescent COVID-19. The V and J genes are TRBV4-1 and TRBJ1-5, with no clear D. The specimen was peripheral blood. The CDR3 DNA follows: TGCGCCAGCAGCCAAGGGGAGGAGCCGCCCCAGCATTTT. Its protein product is CASSQGEEPPQHF.